The 2 T cell receptor beta chains given below trace back to one sample, sequenced in a study of cytomegalovirus exposure and HLA in healthy donors. Both 60 Vbeta primers and 13 Jbeta primers went into the PCR. Sequencing was performed with immunoSEQ multiplex PCR; in TCRdb, only in-frame clones are kept and a portion is missing. Its listing shows more than 95,000 clones. The sequenced sample consisted of PBMCs. These receptor sequences come from a man aged 30 to 39 in good health and CMV-seronegative.

CDR3 nucleotide sequence: TGTGCCAGCAGTCTCCCGGCGAACACCGGGGAGCTGTTTTTT. This gives the protein CASSLPANTGELFF. V is TRBV27 and J is TRBJ2-2, with D uncertain. The V end lost 5 bases, the J end lost 0 bases, and 7 bases lay between the germline ends. Germline values: CDR1 MNHEY, CDR2 SMNVEV (reference sequence). The CDR3 sequence is 14 residues long.

The chain combines TRBV7-9 with TRBJ1-2; a possible D gene is TRBD1 (5 bases). The CDR3 runs 13 residues. Trimming left V 5 bases short and J 4 bases short, with 11 bases between. Germline CDR1 is SEHNR and CDR2 is FQNEAQ (reference sequence). The DNA of the CDR3 is TGTGCCAGCAGCCCCTGGGGCGCCTATGGCTACACCTTC. This sequence encodes CASSPWGAYGYTF.